The subject of this entry is one TCR beta chain. Antigen: not known. This entry comes from a study of T cells after posttransplantation cyclophosphamide. General study results and limits: After PTCy, TRB diversity resembled that of CNI/methotrexate controls.

Trimming removed 8 bases at V and 0 bases at J, with 16 bases between. The germline V gene encodes CDR1 SEHNR and CDR2 FQNEAQ (reference sequence). CDR3 length equals 16 residues. Cyclophosphamide on days +3 and +4 followed busulfan-fludarabine conditioning and a marrow graft. Assay: immunoSEQ multiplex PCR; the TCRdb copy retains only in-frame clones and omits some. This sample has tens of thousands of clones; less than 95% occur once, and the top ten carry roughly 2.5%. This receptor was identified in a male patient in his sixties or seventies who received an allogeneic stem cell transplant from a related donor and was CMV-positive. Some T cells may originate from the graft donor. The sequencing used PBMCs, collected about 62 days after allogeneic stem cell transplant with posttransplant cyclophosphamide. The V gene is TRBV7-9, the J gene TRBJ2-2, with D unclear. This CDR3 reads CASHPSAAANTGELFF. As DNA, the CDR3 is TGTGCCAGCCATCCCTCGGCGGCCGCGAACACCGGGGAGCTGTTTTTT.